Given below is one TCR beta chain in context. Its antigen is unidentified. The data were obtained in a study of T cell repertoires and HLA-DP antigens. Whole-study results and caveats: Clones undetected before culture averaged approximately 34% against one allele and approximately 51% against the other.

The method was immunoSEQ multiplex PCR; TCRdb's version includes in-frame clones alone and lacks a portion of them. The profile shows about 110,000 clones, nearly 95% of them singletons. The clonotype comes from a woman younger than 35 in good health and CMV-seronegative. The sequenced sample consisted of CD4+ T cells from PBMCs.

In nucleotides, the CDR3 is TGTGCTAGTGGTTCAGGTTTGGGGGCCGACACCGGGGAGCTGTTTTTT. Protein: CASGSGLGADTGELFF. The chain recombines TRBV12-5 with TRBJ2-2; D might be TRBD1 (6 bases). Trimming removed 4 bases at V and 3 bases at J, with 15 bases between. The CDR3 has 16 amino acids. Germline V gene sequence: CDR1 LGHNT, CDR2 FRNRAP.